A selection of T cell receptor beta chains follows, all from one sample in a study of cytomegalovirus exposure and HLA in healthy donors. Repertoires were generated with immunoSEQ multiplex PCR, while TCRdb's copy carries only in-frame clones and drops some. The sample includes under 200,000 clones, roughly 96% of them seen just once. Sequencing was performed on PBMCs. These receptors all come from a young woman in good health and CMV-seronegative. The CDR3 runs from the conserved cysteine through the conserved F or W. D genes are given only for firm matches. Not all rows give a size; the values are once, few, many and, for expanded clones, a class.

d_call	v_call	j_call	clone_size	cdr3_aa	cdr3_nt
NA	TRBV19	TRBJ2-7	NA	CASSPRAGDPLMEQYF	TGTGCCAGTAGCCCCCGCGCAGGGGACCCCCTTATGGAGCAGTACTTC
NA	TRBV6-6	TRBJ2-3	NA	CASSSRELTDTQYF	TGTGCCAGCAGTTCTCGGGAGCTCACAGATACGCAGTATTTT
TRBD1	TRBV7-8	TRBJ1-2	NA	CASSDDDRAYYGYTF	TGTGCCAGCAGCGATGATGACAGGGCCTACTATGGCTACACCTTC
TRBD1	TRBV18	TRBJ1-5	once	CASSQGASNQPQHF	TGTGCCAGCTCACAGGGGGCTAGCAATCAGCCCCAGCATTTT
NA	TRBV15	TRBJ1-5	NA	CATSRTGRVRDQPQHF	TGTGCCACCAGCAGAACTGGCAGGGTTAGGGATCAGCCCCAGCATTTT
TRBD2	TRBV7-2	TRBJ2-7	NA	CASSSQRGGYEQYF	TGTGCCAGCAGCTCTCAGCGGGGGGGCTACGAGCAGTACTTC
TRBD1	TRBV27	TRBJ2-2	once	CASSFPRGRMTGELFF	TGTGCCAGCAGTTTCCCAAGGGGGCGAATGACCGGGGAGCTGTTTTTT
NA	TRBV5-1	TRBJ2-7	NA	CASSLVPLGSYEQYF	TGCGCCAGCAGCTTGGTTCCCCTAGGTTCCTACGAGCAGTACTTC
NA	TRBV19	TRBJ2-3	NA	CASSIAARDRLATDTQYF	TGTGCCAGTAGTATAGCTGCAAGAGACAGATTGGCCACAGATACGCAGTATTTT
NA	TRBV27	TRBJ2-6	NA	CASSLSDSSGANVLTF	TGTGCCAGCAGTTTATCAGACAGCTCTGGGGCCAACGTCCTGACTTTC
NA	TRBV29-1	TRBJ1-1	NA	CSVDRQLNTEAFF	TGCAGCGTTGACCGACAGTTGAACACTGAAGCTTTCTTT
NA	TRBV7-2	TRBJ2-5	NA	CASSPHRGQETQYF	TGTGCCAGCAGCCCCCACCGGGGACAAGAGACCCAGTACTTC
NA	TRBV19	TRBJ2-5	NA	CASSSVDAYGETQYF	TGTGCCAGTAGTTCGGTTGACGCCTACGGGGAGACCCAGTACTTC
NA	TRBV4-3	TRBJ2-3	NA	CASSQVATTDTQYF	TGCGCCAGCAGCCAAGTTGCTACCACAGATACGCAGTATTTT
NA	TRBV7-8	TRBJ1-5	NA	CASSLVQGVDQPQHF	TGTGCCAGCAGCTTAGTACAGGGTGTCGATCAGCCCCAGCATTTT
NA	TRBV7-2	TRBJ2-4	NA	CASSLGTANIQYF	TGTGCCAGCAGCTTAGGGACAGCAAACATTCAGTACTTC
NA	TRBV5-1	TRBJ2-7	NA	CASSLTGTYEQYF	TGCGCCAGCAGCCTCACAGGGACCTACGAGCAGTACTTC
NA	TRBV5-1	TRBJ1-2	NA	CASSLDFPGNYGYTF	TGCGCCAGCAGCTTGGACTTCCCGGGGAACTATGGCTACACCTTC
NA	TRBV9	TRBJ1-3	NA	CASSLGQGGNTIYF	TGTGCCAGCAGCCTGGGCCAGGGGGGAAACACCATATATTTT
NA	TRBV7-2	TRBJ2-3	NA	CASSLRQISTDTQYF	TGTGCCAGCAGCCTTAGACAAATTAGCACAGATACGCAGTATTTT
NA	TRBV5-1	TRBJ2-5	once	CASSPGVRETQYF	TGCGCCAGCAGCCCAGGGGTTCGGGAGACCCAGTACTTC
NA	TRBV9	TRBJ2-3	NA	CASTGPSTDTQYF	TGTGCCAGCACGGGTCCTAGCACAGATACGCAGTATTTT
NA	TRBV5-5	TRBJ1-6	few	CASSLQGSYNSPLHF	TGTGCCAGCAGCCTACAGGGTTCCTATAATTCACCCCTCCACTTT
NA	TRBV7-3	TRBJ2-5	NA	CASSQAGTLQETQYF	TGTGCCAGCAGCCAAGCCGGGACATTACAAGAGACCCAGTACTTC
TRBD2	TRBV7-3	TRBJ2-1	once	CASSLKRGPFNEQFF	TGTGCCAGCAGCCTAAAGCGGGGACCGTTCAATGAGCAGTTCTTC
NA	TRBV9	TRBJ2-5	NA	CASSVGPSQWQTQYF	TGTGCCAGCAGCGTAGGCCCCTCTCAATGGCAGACCCAGTACTTC
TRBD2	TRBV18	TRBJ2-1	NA	CASSPTGGGAHNEQFF	TGTGCCAGCTCACCTACTGGCGGGGGGGCCCACAATGAGCAGTTCTTC
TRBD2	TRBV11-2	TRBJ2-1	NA	CASSPSRLSAWEGEQFF	TGTGCCAGCAGCCCAAGCAGGCTAAGTGCTTGGGAGGGTGAGCAGTTCTTC
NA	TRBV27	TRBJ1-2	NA	CASSFSGPNYGYTF	TGTGCCAGCAGTTTCTCGGGTCCGAACTATGGCTACACCTTC